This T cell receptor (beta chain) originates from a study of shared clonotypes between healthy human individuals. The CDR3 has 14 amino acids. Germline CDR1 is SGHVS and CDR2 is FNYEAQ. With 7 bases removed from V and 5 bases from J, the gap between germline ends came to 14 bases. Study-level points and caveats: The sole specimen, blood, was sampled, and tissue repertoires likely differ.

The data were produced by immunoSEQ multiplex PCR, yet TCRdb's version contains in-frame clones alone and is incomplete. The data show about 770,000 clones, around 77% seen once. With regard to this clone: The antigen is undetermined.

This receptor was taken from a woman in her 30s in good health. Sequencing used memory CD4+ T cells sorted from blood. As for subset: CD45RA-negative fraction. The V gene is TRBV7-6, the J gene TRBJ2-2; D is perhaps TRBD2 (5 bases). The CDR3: CASTLALETGELFF. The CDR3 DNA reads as TGTGCCAGCACGCTAGCTCTGGAGACCGGGGAGCTGTTTTTT.